The rows below give T cell receptor beta chains drawn from one sample of a study of T cell repertoires in cytomegalovirus infection. The antigens for these receptors are not known. One entry per CDR3 protein, called by TCRdb with MiXCR from the reads. Of about 830,000 distinct CDR3 sequences in the sample, approximately 29% were seen once. The sequencing here drew on cultured CD8+ T cells from PBMCs, taken from culture after CMV antigen stimulation. Source of these receptors: a human donor in good health (CMV status not recorded). Some clones in this sample may be carry-over from other donors' samples. CDR3s include the opening cysteine and the closing phenylalanine or tryptophan. A D gene is named only where the DNA matches it firmly. Expanded clones are given a class, and other clones once, few, many or no size at all.

d_call j_call clone_size v_call cdr3_aa cdr3_nt
. TRBJ2-7 few TRBV5-1 CASSLRRSDYEQYF TGCGCCAGCAGCTTGCGGCGTAGCGATTACGAGCAGTACTTC
. TRBJ2-7 few TRBV7-4 CASSSSEQGGPTYEQYF TGTGCCAGCAGCTCTTCCGAGCAGGGAGGCCCAACCTACGAGCAGTACTTC
TRBD1 TRBJ1-1 . TRBV20-1 CSARVLGQMNTEAFF TGCAGTGCTAGAGTCCTGGGACAGATGAACACTGAAGCTTTCTTT
TRBD1 TRBJ1-5 few TRBV6-1 CASRTTGGFQPQHF TGTGCCAGTCGAACCACAGGGGGCTTTCAGCCCCAGCATTTT
. TRBJ2-2 . TRBV12-3/TRBV12-4 CANIFRGWAGELFF TGTGCCAACATATTCAGGGGATGGGCCGGGGAGCTGTTTTTT
. TRBJ1-1 . TRBV7-1 CASSPRGSPPNTEAFF TGTGCCAGCAGCCCCCGGGGCAGCCCGCCGAACACTGAAGCTTTCTTT
. TRBJ2-2 . TRBV27 CASRGISDNTGELFF TGTGCCAGCAGAGGGATTAGCGATAACACCGGGGAGCTGTTTTTT
. TRBJ2-3 . TRBV12-3/TRBV12-4 CASSFGTSTDTQYF TGTGCCAGCAGTTTCGGGACTAGCACAGATACGCAGTATTTT
. TRBJ2-1 many TRBV7-6 CASSLFGEDSYNEQFF TGTGCCAGCAGCTTGTTTGGGGAGGACTCCTACAATGAGCAGTTCTTC
. TRBJ1-3 . TRBV20-1 CSARGVGRISGNTIYF TGCAGTGCTAGAGGGGTCGGACGGATCTCTGGAAACACCATATATTTT
. TRBJ1-5 few TRBV12-3/TRBV12-4 CASSWSRSNQPQHF TGTGCCAGCAGTTGGTCCCGGAGCAATCAGCCCCAGCATTTT
. TRBJ2-7 few TRBV4-1 CASSSPSGDRTTYEQYF TGCGCCAGCAGCTCGCCTTCGGGAGACAGGACTACCTACGAGCAGTACTTC
. TRBJ2-2 . TRBV2 CASSEGGVYSNTGELFF TGTGCCAGCAGCGAAGGGGGGGTTTACTCGAACACCGGGGAGCTGTTTTTT
. TRBJ2-7 few TRBV27 CASRPRASESYEQYF TGTGCCAGCAGACCCCGGGCTAGCGAATCCTACGAGCAGTACTTC
. TRBJ1-2 . TRBV12-3/TRBV12-4 CASSLEGRQGAYGYTF TGTGCCAGCAGTTTAGAGGGGAGGCAGGGTGCGTATGGCTACACCTTC
TRBD2 TRBJ2-5 . TRBV6-6 CASRGWEGRGQETQYF TGTGCCAGCAGAGGATGGGAGGGTCGAGGGCAAGAGACCCAGTACTTC
TRBD1 TRBJ1-3 . TRBV10-3 CATGRTGSSGNTIYF TGTGCCACAGGCCGGACAGGGAGCTCTGGAAACACCATATATTTT
. TRBJ2-2 . TRBV6-5 CASSWDTQGTGELFF TGTGCCAGCAGCTGGGACACCCAAGGGACCGGGGAGCTGTTTTTT
. TRBJ2-3 many TRBV7-2 CASSFSTDTQYF TGTGCCAGCAGCTTTAGCACAGATACGCAGTATTTT
TRBD1 TRBJ2-2 . TRBV12-3/TRBV12-4 CASSFPQGLTGELFF TGTGCCAGCAGTTTTCCACAGGGGCTAACCGGGGAGCTGTTTTTT
. TRBJ1-4 few TRBV7-6 CASQPRSSRGFLAKLFF TGTGCCAGCCAGCCCAGATCGTCTAGGGGTTTTTTGGCAAAACTGTTTTTT
. TRBJ1-2 . TRBV5-3 CASSGGQGLFYGYTF TGTGCCAGCAGTGGGGGGCAGGGATTGTTCTATGGCTACACCTTC
. TRBJ1-2 . TRBV7-9 CASSLGNDAYGYTF TGTGCCAGCAGCTTAGGAAACGATGCCTATGGCTACACCTTC
TRBD2 TRBJ2-3 . TRBV2 CASSLLRTSGDFSTDTQYF TGTGCCAGCAGCCTCTTAAGGACTAGCGGGGACTTTAGCACAGATACGCAGTATTTT
TRBD2 TRBJ2-7 . TRBV4-1 CASSQSGGGAEEQYF TGCGCCAGCAGCCAATCTGGCGGGGGGGCGGAAGAGCAGTACTTC
TRBD1 TRBJ2-7 few TRBV6-6 CASTSGQYSYEQYF TGTGCCAGCACCTCGGGACAGTATTCCTACGAGCAGTACTTC
TRBD1 TRBJ2-1 many TRBV7-6 CASSQTGEPYNEQFF TGTGCCAGCAGCCAGACAGGGGAACCCTACAATGAGCAGTTCTTC
TRBD2 TRBJ2-3 . TRBV27 CASSLFSGGHTDTQYF TGTGCCAGCAGTTTATTTAGCGGGGGCCACACAGATACGCAGTATTTT
. TRBJ1-1 many TRBV7-9 CASSLRGYDTEAFF TGTGCCAGCAGCTTAAGAGGGTACGACACTGAAGCTTTCTTT
. TRBJ2-2 few TRBV11-3 CASSSVPATGELFF TGTGCCAGCAGCTCCGTTCCGGCCACCGGGGAGCTGTTTTTT
. TRBJ2-7 . TRBV6-5 CASSSTLHEQYF TGTGCCAGCAGTTCGACTCTCCACGAGCAGTACTTC
. TRBJ2-1 . TRBV5-8 CASSHVTILPRSYNEQFF TGTGCCAGCAGCCACGTAACCATCCTCCCTCGCTCCTACAATGAGCAGTTCTTC
. TRBJ2-1 . TRBV20-1 CSARDTGTAMGNEQFF TGCAGTGCTAGAGATACCGGGACGGCCATGGGGAATGAGCAGTTCTTC
TRBD1 TRBJ2-5 . TRBV27 CASADRGPGETQYF TGTGCCAGCGCCGACAGGGGTCCAGGAGAGACCCAGTACTTC
. TRBJ2-2 . TRBV7-9 CASTLVGRELFF TGTGCCAGCACCTTGGTGGGCCGGGAGCTGTTTTTT
. TRBJ2-1 . TRBV29-1 CSVALASYNEQFF TGCAGCGTTGCCTTGGCCTCCTACAATGAGCAGTTCTTC
. TRBJ2-2 . TRBV7-3 CASSSHPGTGELFF TGTGCCAGCAGCTCACACCCCGGAACCGGGGAGCTGTTTTTT
. TRBJ1-4 . TRBV4-3 CASSQVRYSTNEKLFF TGCGCCAGCAGCCAAGTACGCTACTCAACTAATGAAAAACTGTTTTTT
TRBD2 TRBJ2-5 . TRBV15 CATSGGSGVVETQYF TGTGCCACCTCGGGGGGTAGCGGGGTCGTGGAGACCCAGTACTTC
. TRBJ2-2 . TRBV7-8 CASSLAHRGELFF TGTGCCAGCAGCTTAGCGCACCGAGGGGAGCTGTTTTTT
TRBD2 TRBJ2-1 many TRBV7-8 CASSLPPTSFYNEQFF TGTGCCAGCAGCCTCCCCCCGACTAGCTTCTACAATGAGCAGTTCTTC
. TRBJ2-5 few TRBV4-1 CASSHGERKTQTQYF TGCGCCAGCAGCCACGGAGAGCGGAAGACGCAGACCCAGTACTTC
. TRBJ1-2 . TRBV7-3 CASSLGRGLAF TGTGCCAGCAGCCTGGGGAGGGGCCTCGCCTTC
TRBD1 TRBJ1-5 . TRBV24-1 CATSDHTLGQLGQPQHF TGTGCCACCAGTGATCACACCCTGGGACAGTTGGGCCAGCCCCAGCATTTT
. TRBJ1-5 many TRBV12-3/TRBV12-4 CASSYRGSNQPQHF TGTGCCAGCAGCTATCGGGGTAGCAATCAGCCCCAGCATTTT
. TRBJ2-1 . TRBV4-1 CASSQPQAAGWQFF TGCGCCAGCAGCCAACCCCAGGCTGCGGGATGGCAGTTCTTC
. TRBJ2-2 few TRBV7-2 CASSLRPTGPGELFF TGTGCCAGCAGCTTACGACCAACGGGACCCGGGGAGCTGTTTTTT
. TRBJ2-1 . TRBV7-6 CASSLYPGEQFF TGTGCCAGCAGCTTATACCCGGGTGAGCAGTTCTTC